This TCR beta chain was identified during a study of radiation and T cells in renal cell carcinoma. Sample treatment: treatment-naive control, cytoreductive nephrectomy. Control tumors came from a handful of females and about 11 males, aged roughly 40 to 82. This clone is deemed medium-sized. Antigen: not known. Profiling relied on immunoSEQ multiplex PCR, and the TCRdb table lists in-frame clones only, not all of them. The table includes 13,000 or so clones, approximately 54% detected once. Findings and limits, study-wide: Compared with controls, irradiated tumors had more, larger dominant CDR3 motifs. Top 100 clonotypes averaged around 50% in irradiated versus about 43% in nephrectomy-only tumors.

CDR1 and CDR2 (germline): LGHNA, YNFKEQ. This CDR3 region has 16 residues. V lost 0 bases, J lost 4 bases, and 15 bases lay in between. This receptor was taken from a man aged 45-65 years with renal cell carcinoma. The sequencing used tumor tissue, collected from a patient whose treatment was nephrectomy without radiotherapy. This chain connects TRBV4-2 to TRBJ1-2, with D uncertain. CDR3 DNA: TGTGCCAGCAGCCAAGAGGCCACCGCAGCCCGCTATGGCTACACCTTC. It codes for CASSQEATAARYGYTF.